This TCR beta chain was sequenced during a study of OX40 agonist ivuxolimab in advanced cancers. In the study overall: The patients' treatment was ivuxolimab, an agonistic anti-OX40 (CD134) antibody. Hepatocellular carcinoma, melanoma, renal cell or head and neck cancer was diagnosed in the dose-escalation patients.

Clones were sequenced by immunoSEQ multiplex PCR, and TCRdb holds only the in-frame ones, with some missing. The table records 75,000 to 90,000 clones, roughly 90% of them present only once. Study findings and constraints: It was also the case that some nonresponders had low normalized T-cell clonal expansion. Expanded clones were, on average, more numerous in CD8+ T cells than in CD4+.

Comment on this clone: The target antigen is unknown.

With 6 bases removed from V and 3 bases from J, the gap between germline ends came to 15 bases. The V gene's germline CDR1 is MDHEN and CDR2 SYDVKM. The CDR3 extends over 14 amino acids. The source was CD4+ or CD8+ T cells sorted from blood, collected in a trial of the OX40 agonist ivuxolimab. The chain uses TRBV28 and TRBJ2-7; tentative D call: TRBD1 (6 bases). The source is an adult with an advanced solid tumor such as melanoma, head and neck, liver or kidney cancer. This CDR3 is CASSRFGQYYEQYF. The DNA for the CDR3 is TGTGCCAGCAGCCGTTTCGGACAGTACTACGAGCAGTACTTC.